A single TCR beta chain is shown here with its context. Its antigen is still unknown. TCRdb keeps only in-frame clones here, not all; method: immunoSEQ multiplex PCR. The sample lists tens of thousands of clones, over 75% occurring once. This record comes from a study of identifying expanded T cells in peripheral blood. Study results and caveats: Technical replicates showed about 1.2 changed clones; about two weeks 15 to 20; four weeks 19. Clone count variance between two-week samples rose with total template count.

Healthy donors had no documented immune events, such as infections, while sampled. Trimming removed 5 bases from V and 0 bases from J, with 11 bases in between. The CDR3 extends over 15 amino acids. From germline, CDR1 is MNHEY and CDR2 SVGAGI. This chain links TRBV6-5 with TRBJ1-5; D not resolved. Sequenced input: blood. This clonotype was obtained from a person aged 18-70 years in good health. Here the CDR3 DNA reads TGTGCCAGCAGTCCCGGACGGTATAGCAATCAGCCCCAGCATTTT. Amino acids: CASSPGRYSNQPQHF.